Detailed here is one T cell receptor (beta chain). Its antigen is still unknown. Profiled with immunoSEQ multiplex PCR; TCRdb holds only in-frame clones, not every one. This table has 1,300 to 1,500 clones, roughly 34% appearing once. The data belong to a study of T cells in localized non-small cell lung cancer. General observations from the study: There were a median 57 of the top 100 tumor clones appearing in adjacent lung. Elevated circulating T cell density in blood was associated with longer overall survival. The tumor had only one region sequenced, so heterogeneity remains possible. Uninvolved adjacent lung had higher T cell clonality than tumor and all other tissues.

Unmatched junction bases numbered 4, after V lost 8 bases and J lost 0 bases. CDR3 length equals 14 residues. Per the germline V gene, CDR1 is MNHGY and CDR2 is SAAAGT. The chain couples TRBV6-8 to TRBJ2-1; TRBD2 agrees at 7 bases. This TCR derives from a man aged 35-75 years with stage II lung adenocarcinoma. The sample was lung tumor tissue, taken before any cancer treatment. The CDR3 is CASGRGSSYNEQFF. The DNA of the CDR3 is TGTGCCAGCGGTCGCGGGAGCTCCTACAATGAGCAGTTCTTC.